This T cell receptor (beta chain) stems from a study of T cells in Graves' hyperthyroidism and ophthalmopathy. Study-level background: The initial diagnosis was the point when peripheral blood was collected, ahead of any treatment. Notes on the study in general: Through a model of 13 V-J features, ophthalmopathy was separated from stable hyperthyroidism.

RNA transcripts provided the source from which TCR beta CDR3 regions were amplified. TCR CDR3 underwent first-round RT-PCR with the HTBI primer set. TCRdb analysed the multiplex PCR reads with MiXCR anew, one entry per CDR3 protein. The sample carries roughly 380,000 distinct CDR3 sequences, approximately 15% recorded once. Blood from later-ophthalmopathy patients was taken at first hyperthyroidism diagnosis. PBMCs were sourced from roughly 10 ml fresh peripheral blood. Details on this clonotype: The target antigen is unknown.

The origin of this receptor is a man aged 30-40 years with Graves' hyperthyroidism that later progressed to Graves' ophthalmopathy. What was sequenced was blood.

CDR3 DNA: TGTGCCAGCAGCGAACAGGGGGCTTACTCTGGGGCCAACGTCCTGACTTTC. Translating gives CASSEQGAYSGANVLTF. The chain couples TRBV9 to TRBJ2-6; 9 bases agree with TRBD1. Germline-derived CDR1 and CDR2 are SGDLS and YYNGEE. The CDR3 contains 17 residues. The V and J ends lost 3 bases and 0 bases, in that order; junction bases with no gene match: 4.